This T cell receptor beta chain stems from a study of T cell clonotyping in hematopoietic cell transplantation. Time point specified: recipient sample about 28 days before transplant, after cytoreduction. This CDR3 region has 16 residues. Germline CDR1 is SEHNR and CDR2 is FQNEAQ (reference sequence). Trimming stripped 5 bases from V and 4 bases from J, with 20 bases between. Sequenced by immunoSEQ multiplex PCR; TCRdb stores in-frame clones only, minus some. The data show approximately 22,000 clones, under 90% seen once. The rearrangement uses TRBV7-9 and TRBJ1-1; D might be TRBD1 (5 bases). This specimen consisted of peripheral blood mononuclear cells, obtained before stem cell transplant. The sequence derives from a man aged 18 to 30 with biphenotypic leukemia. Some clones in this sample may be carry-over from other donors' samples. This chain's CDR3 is CASSPTRQGVTTEAFF. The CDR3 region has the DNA TGTGCCAGCAGCCCGACCCGCCAGGGTGTAACCACTGAAGCTTTCTTT.